This is a list of T cell receptor beta chains from one sample in a study of patients and donors after allogeneic stem cell transplantation. A single record per CDR3 protein comes from TCRdb applying MiXCR to the RT-PCR reads. The repertoire includes roughly 880,000 distinct CDR3 sequences, about a sixth of them detected once, and under 6.5% sits in the top ten. The sample comprised blood, either unsorted or a sorted T cell fraction (not recorded which). The receptors derive from a human donor who was either an allogeneic HSCT recipient or a stem cell or donor lymphocyte infusion donor (not recorded which). It is not recorded whose cells these are; they may come from a transplant donor. Each CDR3 is given with its conserved first and last residue. Fields, in order: V gene, clone size, D gene, J gene, CDR3 DNA, CDR3 protein. The D gene is left open where the match is weak. Size is stated for part of the rows, as once, few or many counts, or as a class when the clone is expanded.

TRBV15	many	-	TRBJ1-6	TGTGCCACCAGCAGAGATTTGTTGGAAGCTCGGAATTCACCCCTCCACTTT	CATSRDLLEARNSPLHF
TRBV5-1	-	TRBD2	TRBJ2-7	TGCGCCAGCAGCTTGGAGGCGGGAGGCGAGCAGTACTTC	CASSLEAGGEQYF
TRBV6-2/TRBV6-3	few	-	TRBJ1-2	TGTGCCAGCAGTTTCGGAGACCCACTTAGCTACACCTTC	CASSFGDPLSYTF
TRBV4-1	few	TRBD1	TRBJ2-2	TGCGCCAGCAGCACTCGACAGGGGGCCGGGACCGGGGAGCTGTTTTTT	CASSTRQGAGTGELFF
TRBV10-3	few	-	TRBJ1-4	TGTGCCACCCAAGCCCATGAAAAACTGTTTTTT	CATQAHEKLFF
TRBV18	few	-	TRBJ2-3	TGTGCCAGCTCACCACCATCCGTTAACTATGGGGATACGCAGTATTTT	CASSPPSVNYGDTQYF
TRBV27	-	TRBD2	TRBJ2-3	TGTGCCAGCAGTTGGGGACTAGCGGGAGCCACAGATACGCAGTATTTT	CASSWGLAGATDTQYF
TRBV4-1	-	TRBD2	TRBJ2-2	TGCGCCAGCAGCCAAGCGGCAGGGACTAGCGGAGCCAACACCGGGGAGCTGTTTTTT	CASSQAAGTSGANTGELFF
TRBV20-1	-	-	TRBJ1-1	TGCAGTGCTAGATATTTTGGACGGTTGAACACTGAAGCTTTCTTT	CSARYFGRLNTEAFF
TRBV7-9	-	TRBD2	TRBJ2-1	TGTGCCAGCAGCTTAGGTAGCGGGAGCTCTGACAATGAGCAGTTCTTC	CASSLGSGSSDNEQFF
TRBV10-3	many	TRBD1	TRBJ2-1	TGTGCCATCAGTCCTCACACTAGGGGGCCCTACAATGAGCAGTTCTTC	CAISPHTRGPYNEQFF
TRBV5-1	-	-	TRBJ1-1	TGCGCCAGCAGCTCCGGGGGTCCGGCTGGGGCTTTCTTT	CASSSGGPAGAFF
TRBV30	few	-	TRBJ2-5	TGTGCCTGGAGTGAAGAAGAGACCCAGTACTTC	CAWSEEETQYF
TRBV25-1	-	-	TRBJ2-5	TGTGCCAGCAGCCCTATTCCGGGCCAGAGGCAAGAGACCCAGTACTTC	CASSPIPGQRQETQYF
TRBV20-1	-	TRBD1	TRBJ1-4	TGCAGTGCTAGAGTCAAAAACAGGGGGACTAATGAAAAACTGTTTTTT	CSARVKNRGTNEKLFF